This T cell receptor beta chain appears in the sequencing data of a study of blood T cell repertoires in COVID-19. Study overall: PBMCs, B-cell-depleted T cells, or T cells provided the cDNA or gDNA that made up the material.

V was cut by 7 bases and J by 0 bases, with 12 bases left in between. The germline gives CDR1 MNHEY, CDR2 SVGAGI. This CDR3 has 14 amino acids. Study processing details: Estimation of nucleated cell counts was performed using reference gene primer amplification. Method: immunoSEQ multiplex PCR; TCRdb's copy keeps in-frame clones and lacks some. V and J calls and clone size are those listed in that table; D and trimming were worked out from the DNA. The sample lists around 78,000 clones, 82% occurring once. The sample comprised peripheral blood. This rearrangement joins TRBV6-5 to TRBJ2-5; D may be TRBD1 (5 bases). The receptor was derived from a human donor in a cohort sampled during active COVID-19. DNA of the CDR3: TGTGCCAGCAAAAAGGGGTGGAACCAAGAGACCCAGTACTTC. Translating gives CASKKGWNQETQYF.